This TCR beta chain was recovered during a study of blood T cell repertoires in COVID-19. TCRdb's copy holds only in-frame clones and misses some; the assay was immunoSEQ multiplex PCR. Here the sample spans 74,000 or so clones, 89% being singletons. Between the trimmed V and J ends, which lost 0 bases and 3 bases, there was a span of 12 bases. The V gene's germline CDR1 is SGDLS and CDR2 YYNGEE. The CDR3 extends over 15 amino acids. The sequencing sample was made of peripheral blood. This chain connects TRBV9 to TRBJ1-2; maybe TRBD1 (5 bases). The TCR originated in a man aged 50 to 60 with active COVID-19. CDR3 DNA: TGTGCCAGCAGCGTAGGTAGGACAACCGACTATGGCTACACCTTC. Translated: CASSVGRTTDYGYTF.